Only one count was recorded for the clone carrying this TCR beta chain. The same CDR3 can be traced to other DNA sequences in this sample. The data belong to a study of cytomegalovirus exposure and HLA in healthy donors. PCR used 60 Vbeta primers and 13 Jbeta primers. Assay: immunoSEQ multiplex PCR; the TCRdb copy retains only in-frame clones and omits some. The sample has more than 150,000 clones, around 80% seen once. Germline CDR1 reads SGHTS; CDR2 reads YDEGEE. V was trimmed by 2 bases and J by 0 bases, leaving 9 bases between them. The CDR3 length is 14 residues. The sequencing input was PBMCs. The TCR sequence derives from a man aged 18 to 30 in good health and CMV-seronegative. This chain joins TRBV5-8 and TRBJ2-7, with TRBD1 as a possible D gene (6 bases). The CDR3 sequence: CASSFGGNSYEQYF. The CDR3 DNA follows: TGTGCCAGCAGCTTTGGGGGCAACTCCTACGAGCAGTACTTC.